The source of this T cell receptor (beta chain) is a study of blood T cell repertoires in COVID-19. Background on the study: From T cells, B-cell-depleted T cells, or PBMCs came the material, which was cDNA or gDNA.

Profiling relied on immunoSEQ multiplex PCR, and the TCRdb table lists in-frame clones only, not all of them. The repertoire consists of 190,000 or so clones, with about four fifths occurring once and the leading ten covering less than 3.5%. This clone was recorded many times. V was trimmed by 5 bases and J by 4 bases, leaving 12 bases between them. Germline lookup yields CDR1 SEHNR and CDR2 FQNEAQ (reference sequence). This CDR3 contains 13 residues. J is TRBJ2-7 and V is TRBV7-9; the D gene is possibly TRBD1 (5 bases). The sequenced sample consisted of peripheral blood. This TCR came from a man aged 50 to 59 with active or convalescent COVID-19. Here the CDR3 reads CASSHNQGYEQYF. The DNA for the CDR3 is TGTGCCAGCAGCCACAACCAGGGATACGAGCAGTACTTC.